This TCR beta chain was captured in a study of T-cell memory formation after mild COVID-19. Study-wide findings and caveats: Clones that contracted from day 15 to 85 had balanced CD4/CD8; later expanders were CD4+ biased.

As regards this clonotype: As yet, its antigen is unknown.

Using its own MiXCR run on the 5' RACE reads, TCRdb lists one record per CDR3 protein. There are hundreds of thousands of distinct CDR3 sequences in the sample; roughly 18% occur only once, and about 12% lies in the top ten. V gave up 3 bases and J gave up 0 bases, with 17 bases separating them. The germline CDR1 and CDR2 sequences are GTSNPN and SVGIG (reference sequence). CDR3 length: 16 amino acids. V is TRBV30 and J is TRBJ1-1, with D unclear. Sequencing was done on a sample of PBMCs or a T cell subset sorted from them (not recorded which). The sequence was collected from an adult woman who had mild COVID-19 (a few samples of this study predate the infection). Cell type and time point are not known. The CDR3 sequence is CAWRPPWLSLNTEAFF. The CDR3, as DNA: TGTGCCTGGAGACCTCCCTGGCTTAGCTTGAACACTGAAGCTTTCTTT. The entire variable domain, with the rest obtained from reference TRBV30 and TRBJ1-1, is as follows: SQTIHQWPATLVQPVGSPLSLECTVEGTSNPNLYWYRQAAGRGLQLLFYSVGIGQISSEVPQNLSASRPQDRQFILSSKKLLLSDSGFYLCAWRPPWLSLNTEAFFGQGTRLTVV.